The next 13 T cell receptor beta chains were all read from a single sample in a study of OX40 agonist ivuxolimab in advanced cancers. The repertoire was sequenced with immunoSEQ multiplex PCR; TCRdb's copy has only in-frame clones and lacks some. The data contain some 66,000 clones, around 83% of them singletons. The sequencing here drew on CD4+ or CD8+ T cells sorted from blood, taken in a trial of the OX40 agonist ivuxolimab. These receptors were collected from an adult with an advanced solid tumor such as melanoma, head and neck, liver or kidney cancer.

This chain uses TRBV30 with TRBJ1-1; D ambiguous. The CDR3 is made up of 14 amino acids. Per the germline V gene, CDR1 is GTSNPN and CDR2 is SVGIG (reference sequence). The V end was cut by 4 bases, the J end by 5 bases, with 17 bases between. This chain's CDR3 is CAWIPLAGWTEAFF. The CDR3 DNA reads as TGTGCCTGGATTCCCTTAGCGGGATGGACTGAAGCTTTCTTT.

The chain employs TRBV29-1 and TRBJ1-3; D may be TRBD1 (5 bases). The CDR3 is made up of 12 amino acids. CDR1 is SQVTM, CDR2 ANQGSEA, per germline. V was shortened by 4 bases and J by 4 bases, with 8 bases between the two germline ends. The CDR3 bases are TGCAGCGTTGCAGGGCAGGGAAACACCATATATTTT. Encoded protein: CSVAGQGNTIYF.

The rearrangement joins TRBV19 to TRBJ2-7; D is possibly TRBD2 (6 bases). Trimming left V 2 bases short and J 7 bases short, with 15 bases between. There are 14 residues in the CDR3. Per germline, CDR1 LNHDA and CDR2 SQIVND (reference sequence). Here the CDR3 DNA reads TGTGCCAGTAGTATACAGGACTACGGTGTAGAGCAGTACTTC. Amino acid sequence: CASSIQDYGVEQYF.

The CDR3 reads CASSLRGRASYNEQFF. CDR3 nucleotide sequence: TGTGCCAGCAGCTTAAGGGGGAGGGCGTCATACAATGAGCAGTTCTTC. The chain couples TRBV11-3 to TRBJ2-1; tentative D call: TRBD2 (7 bases). CDR3 length equals 16 residues. The V gene's germline CDR1 is SGHNT and CDR2 YENEEA. V lost 2 bases to trimming and J lost 4 bases, with 15 bases between them.

This chain uses TRBV29-1 with TRBJ2-3, with D perhaps TRBD2 (6 bases). V lost 5 bases and J lost 1, with 10 bases in between. Per the germline V gene, CDR1 is SQVTM and CDR2 is ANQGSEA. The CDR3 is 13 amino acids. This chain's CDR3 is CSVLPSGTDTQYF. The CDR3 DNA sequence: TGCAGCGTTCTCCCTAGCGGCACAGATACGCAGTATTTT.

The rearrangement joins TRBV30 to TRBJ2-5; 7 positions match TRBD1. The ends lost 3 bases at V and 3 bases at J; junction bases unmatched: 7. CDR3 size: 14 residues. Germline V CDR1 and CDR2: GTSNPN, SVGIG (reference sequence). The CDR3 reads CAWREQGYKETQYF. CDR3 coding DNA: TGTGCCTGGAGAGAACAGGGGTATAAAGAGACCCAGTACTTC.

This clone came up once. The gene calls are TRBV7-3 and TRBJ1-3, with D possibly TRBD1 on 5 matching bases. Germline V gene sequence: CDR1 SGHTA, CDR2 FQGTGA. The V end lost 5 bases, the J end lost 1 base, and 9 bases lay between the germline ends. The CDR3 is 14 amino acids. The CDR3 protein is CASSITGSGNTIYF. The DNA for the CDR3 is TGTGCCAGCAGCATTACAGGTTCTGGAAACACCATATATTTT.

The chain is built from TRBV25-1 and TRBJ1-3; D call uncertain. Germline CDR1 MGHDK, CDR2 SYGVNS. V was shortened by 7 bases and J by 11 bases, with 18 bases between the two germline ends. The CDR3 extends over 13 amino acids. The CDR3 DNA is TGTGCCAGCAAGGTCTCGCCTACGGGCCCCATATATTTT. It is translated as CASKVSPTGPIYF.

The chain recombines TRBV19 with TRBJ1-5; 7 bases are a match to TRBD1. The CDR3 contains 15 residues. Germline V CDR1 and CDR2: LNHDA, SQIVND (reference sequence). Trimming took 6 bases from V and 0 from J; bases not matched to a gene: 5. CDR3 in DNA: TGTGCCAGTAGGCCGGGGACAGCTAGCAATCAGCCCCAGCATTTT. This codes for CASRPGTASNQPQHF.

The chain carries TRBV5-6 and TRBJ1-5, with 11 bases fitting TRBD1. Germline lookup yields CDR1 SGHDT and CDR2 YYEEEE. V shed 4 bases, J shed 4 bases, and the junction held 4 bases outside the gene matches. The CDR3 runs to 15 residues. The CDR3 bases are TGTGCCAGCAGCGTCGGGACAGGGGGAAATCAGCCCCAGCATTTT. Protein product: CASSVGTGGNQPQHF.

This clone has only a few counts. The rearrangement links TRBV28 to TRBJ2-7; TRBD1 is a possible D gene (5 bases). Per the germline V gene, CDR1 is MDHEN and CDR2 is SYDVKM. The CDR3 totals 13 residues. Trimming pared 7 bases from V and 6 bases from J, leaving 16 bases between. In DNA, the CDR3 is TGTGCCAGCACGCAGGGTAGGGTTGGCGAGCAGTACTTC. Translated: CASTQGRVGEQYF.

This sequence joins TRBV28 and TRBJ1-1, with TRBD1 matching over 8 bases. The CDR3 length is 16 residues. Germline V CDR1 and CDR2: MDHEN, SYDVKM. V trimming: 2 bases; J trimming: 1 base; junction bases outside the gene matches: 6. CDR3 bases: TGTGCCAGCAGTTTACTGTTACAGGGGGGGAACACTGAAGCTTTCTTT. Translation: CASSLLLQGGNTEAFF. The full variable domain, its missing parts supplied by reference TRBV28 and TRBJ1-1, is DVKVTQSSRYLVKRTGEKVFLECVQDMDHENMFWYRQDPGLGLRLIYFSYDVKMKEKGDIPEGYSVSREKKERFSLILESASTNQTSMYLCASSLLLQGGNTEAFFGQGTRLTVV.

This chain uses TRBV27 with TRBJ1-2, with 8 bases fitting TRBD1. Unmatched junction bases numbered 9, after V lost 5 bases and J lost 4 bases. Germline V CDR1 and CDR2: MNHEY, SMNVEV (reference sequence). CDR3 length: 15 residues. In nucleotides, the CDR3 is TGTGCCAGCAGTCCCCTCGGACAGGGAAGCTATGGCTACACCTTC. Translating it yields CASSPLGQGSYGYTF.